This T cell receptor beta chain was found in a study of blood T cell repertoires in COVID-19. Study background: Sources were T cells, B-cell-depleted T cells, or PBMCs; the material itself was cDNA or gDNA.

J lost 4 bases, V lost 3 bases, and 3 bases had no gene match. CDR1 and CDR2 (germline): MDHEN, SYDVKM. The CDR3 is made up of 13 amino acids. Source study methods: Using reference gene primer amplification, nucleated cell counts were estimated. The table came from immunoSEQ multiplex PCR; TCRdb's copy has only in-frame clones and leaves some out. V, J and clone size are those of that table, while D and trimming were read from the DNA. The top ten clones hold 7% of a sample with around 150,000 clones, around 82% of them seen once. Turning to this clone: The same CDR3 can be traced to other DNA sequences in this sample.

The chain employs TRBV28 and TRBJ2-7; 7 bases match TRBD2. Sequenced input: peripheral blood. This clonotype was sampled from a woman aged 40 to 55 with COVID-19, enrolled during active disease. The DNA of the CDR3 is TGTGCCAGCAGTTTGGGCGGGAGTTACGAGCAGTACTTC. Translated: CASSLGGSYEQYF.